This is a list of T cell receptor beta chains from one sample in a study of long-term antiretroviral therapy in people with HIV. Clones were read by immunoSEQ multiplex PCR, and TCRdb kept only the in-frame ones, dropping some. Of 20,000 to 25,000 clones in the sample, 70% to 80% were seen once. The material sequenced was unsorted PBMCs, taken around 1.8 years before starting antiretroviral therapy. The receptors originated from a middle-aged woman with HIV. Both conserved end residues are part of each CDR3. A D gene is named only where the DNA matches it firmly. Size tells how often a clone was seen (once, few, many) or the class of an expanded clone, and some rows leave it out.

NA,TRBV5-6,TRBJ1-2,NA,TGTGCCAGCAGTTCTGAAGGGGGGGGCTACTATGGCTACACCTTC,CASSSEGGGYYGYTF
NA,TRBV10-2,TRBJ1-2,NA,TGCGCCAGCAGTGACACCAGGGTCTATGGCTACACCTTC,CASSDTRVYGYTF
NA,TRBV11-2,TRBJ2-1,NA,TGTGCCAGCAGCTTAGTACTAGCCTACAATGAGCAGTTCTTC,CASSLVLAYNEQFF
NA,TRBV27,TRBJ1-6,NA,TGTGCCAGCAGCCCGCAACAGGGAGGACAATCACCCCTCCACTTT,CASSPQQGGQSPLHF
NA,TRBV5-1,TRBJ1-1,TRBD1,TGCGCCAGCAGCTCGGGACAGGGGAACACTGAAGCTTTCTTT,CASSSGQGNTEAFF
NA,TRBV19,TRBJ2-3,NA,TGTGCCAGTAGTCTCTCGCCAGATACGCAGTATTTT,CASSLSPDTQYF
NA,TRBV5-1,TRBJ1-2,NA,TGCGCCAGCAGCCCCGCGGGCTTAAGCGGCTATGGCTACACCTTC,CASSPAGLSGYGYTF
NA,TRBV5-1,TRBJ2-2,TRBD2,TGCGCCAGCAGCCCACTAGGACTAGCGGCGAACACCGGGGAGCTGTTTTTT,CASSPLGLAANTGELFF
NA,TRBV4-3,TRBJ2-3,NA,TGCGCCAGCAGCCTTCAAGCCACCACTACAGATACGCAGTATTTT,CASSLQATTTDTQYF
NA,TRBV2,TRBJ1-6,NA,TGTGCCAGCACAGGGACGGGGGGCCCGTCCTATAATTCACCCCTCCACTTT,CASTGTGGPSYNSPLHF
few,TRBV5-6,TRBJ1-2,TRBD1,TGTGCCAGCAGCTTCCTCGGGACAGGGTTTGCCTATGGCTACACCTTC,CASSFLGTGFAYGYTF
NA,TRBV7-9,TRBJ2-1,NA,TGTGCCAGCAGCCTTGTAGCGTTTAGGGAGAATGAGCAGTTCTTC,CASSLVAFRENEQFF
NA,TRBV6-5,TRBJ2-2,NA,TGTGCCAGCAGTTACTCGACGGGGCCCGGGGAGCTGTTTTTT,CASSYSTGPGELFF
NA,TRBV7-9,TRBJ2-6,NA,TGTGCCAGCAGCTTAGGACAGGGAGGCCACTCTGGGGCCAACGTCCTGACTTTC,CASSLGQGGHSGANVLTF
few,TRBV18,TRBJ1-1,NA,TGTGCCAGCTCACCACCGAGTAGGAGTGAGTTCACTGAAGCTTTCTTT,CASSPPSRSEFTEAFF
NA,TRBV19,TRBJ1-1,NA,TGTGCCAGTAGTATTGATGGGAACACTGAAGCTTTCTTT,CASSIDGNTEAFF
NA,TRBV4-1,TRBJ1-4,NA,TGCGCCAGCAGCCAAGAAGGGTTGGAACTGTTTTTT,CASSQEGLELFF
NA,TRBV6-5,TRBJ1-2,NA,TGTGCCAGCAGCCTTCGACGGGGAGGTGGGAATGGCTACACCTTC,CASSLRRGGGNGYTF
NA,TRBV7-9,TRBJ2-3,NA,TGTGCCAGCAGCTCCCCTCTATGGCTCGACACAGATACGCAGTATTTT,CASSSPLWLDTDTQYF
NA,TRBV10-1,TRBJ1-5,TRBD1,TGCGCCAGCACCGAGGGCGGGGACAGGGGAGAGGATCAGCCCCAGCATTTT,CASTEGGDRGEDQPQHF
NA,TRBV5-1,TRBJ1-3,NA,TGCGCCAGCAGCCCCACCGGGGGGGGTACCGGAAACACCATATATTTT,CASSPTGGGTGNTIYF
once,TRBV29-1,TRBJ1-2,NA,TGCAGCGTCGTGCGGATAAACTATGGCTACACCTTC,CSVVRINYGYTF
medium-sized,TRBV5-5,TRBJ2-7,NA,TGTGCCAGCAGCTTGGGCGGCGATCCCTCGCACGAGCAGTACTTC,CASSLGGDPSHEQYF
NA,TRBV6-1,TRBJ1-1,NA,TGTGCCAGCCAACAGGCGACTGAAGCTTTCTTT,CASQQATEAFF
NA,TRBV5-1,TRBJ2-3,NA,TGCGCCAGCACGGCGAGGCTAGGGAGCACAGATACGCAGTATTTT,CASTARLGSTDTQYF
NA,TRBV5-1,TRBJ1-3,NA,TGCGCCAGCAGCTTACCCGAGGGCTCTGGAAACACCATATATTTT,CASSLPEGSGNTIYF
NA,TRBV6-5,TRBJ1-2,NA,TGTGCCAGCAGTACCCGTCTTGGGGGGGACTATGGCTACACCTTC,CASSTRLGGDYGYTF
once,TRBV19,TRBJ2-2,NA,TGTGCCAGTAGTATAGATGGTAGGCCCCCGAACGGGGAGCTGTTTTTT,CASSIDGRPPNGELFF
NA,TRBV18,TRBJ1-2,NA,TGTGCCAGCTCACCAATAAAGGGTGGAGGCTACACCTTC,CASSPIKGGGYTF
NA,TRBV4-2,TRBJ2-1,NA,TGTGCCAGCAGCCAAGGGTTGTTAGGGATGGGCAATGAGCAGTTCTTC,CASSQGLLGMGNEQFF
NA,TRBV7-2,TRBJ2-3,NA,TGTGCCAGCAGCTTATTCGCAGTATCAGATACGCAGTATTTT,CASSLFAVSDTQYF
few,TRBV7-9,TRBJ1-2,TRBD1,TGTGCCAGCAGCTTTGGACAGGACTATGGCTACACCTTC,CASSFGQDYGYTF
NA,TRBV30,TRBJ2-7,NA,TGTGCCTGGAGGGCTCGGACACCGACCTACGAGCAGTACTTC,CAWRARTPTYEQYF
NA,TRBV6-5,TRBJ1-5,NA,TGTGCCAGCAGCCTCCTCGGGGCAGGGGAGCCCCAGCATTTT,CASSLLGAGEPQHF
once,TRBV18,TRBJ1-6,NA,TGTGCCAGCTCGACAGCCGGGGTTGAATTCCTCCACTTT,CASSTAGVEFLHF
NA,TRBV19,TRBJ1-2,TRBD1,TGTGCCAGTAGTCCTGGACAGGGTAACTATGGCTACACCTTC,CASSPGQGNYGYTF
NA,TRBV27,TRBJ2-7,TRBD2,TGTGCCAGCAGTTTGTTAGCGGGAGAACTAAGGTACGAGCAGTACTTC,CASSLLAGELRYEQYF
few,TRBV11-2,TRBJ1-5,TRBD1,TGTGCCAGCAGCTTAGCCCTCCCGGGACAGGGGGGGGAACAGCCCCAGCATTTT,CASSLALPGQGGEQPQHF
NA,TRBV18,TRBJ2-7,NA,TGTGCCAGCTCACCAATCCGGGGTGACGAGCAGTACTTC,CASSPIRGDEQYF
NA,TRBV5-1,TRBJ2-1,NA,TGCGCCAGCAGCTTGGAGCAGGTAAACTACAATGAGCAGTTCTTC,CASSLEQVNYNEQFF
NA,TRBV11-3,TRBJ2-3,NA,TGTGCCAGCAGCCGTACCATCTTTACGGCAGATACGCAGTATTTT,CASSRTIFTADTQYF
once,TRBV5-1,TRBJ2-5,TRBD1,TGCGCCAGCAGCCGGACAGGGGGCTTTGAGAGGGAGACCCAGTACTTC,CASSRTGGFERETQYF
NA,TRBV6-5,TRBJ1-1,NA,TGTGCCAGCAGTTGGACAGAAAACACTGAAGCTTTCTTT,CASSWTENTEAFF
NA,TRBV5-1,TRBJ2-1,NA,TGCGCCAGCAGCTTTTTGAACGGGCTCGACAATGAGCAGTTCTTC,CASSFLNGLDNEQFF
once,TRBV6-6,TRBJ1-2,NA,TGTGCCAGCAGTCTAAACTTGGGACGGCCCAACTATGGCTACACCTTC,CASSLNLGRPNYGYTF
NA,TRBV30,TRBJ1-4,NA,TGTGCCTGGAGTGTAGACCGGAATGAAAAACTGTTTTTT,CAWSVDRNEKLFF
NA,TRBV7-9,TRBJ2-7,TRBD2,TGTGCCAGCAGCCCAGCTTTAGCGGGAGAGACCTACGAGCAGTACTTC,CASSPALAGETYEQYF
few,TRBV7-6,TRBJ1-3,NA,TGTGCCAGCAGCCCAAACCGCGGGGGAGAAGGAAACACCATATATTTT,CASSPNRGGEGNTIYF
NA,TRBV7-9,TRBJ2-5,NA,TGTGCCAGCAGCTCGAAAGAGACCCAGTACTTC,CASSSKETQYF
NA,TRBV5-1,TRBJ2-3,TRBD1,TGCGCCAGCAGCTCAGAACGGGACAGGGAGCCAGATACGCAGTATTTT,CASSSERDREPDTQYF
NA,TRBV4-1,TRBJ1-5,NA,TGCGCCAGCAGCCAAGTGGTGGGGGCGAATCAGCCCCAGCATTTT,CASSQVVGANQPQHF
once,TRBV7-9,TRBJ2-3,TRBD1,TGTGCCAGCAGCCCTGGGACAGCCACTAGCACAGATACGCAGTATTTT,CASSPGTATSTDTQYF
NA,TRBV2,TRBJ1-2,NA,TGTGCCAGCAGTGAAGGGGCCAGTATATATGGCTACACCTTC,CASSEGASIYGYTF
NA,TRBV2,TRBJ1-5,NA,TGTGCCAGCAGTGAACAGTCCCTCGATCAGCCCCAGCATTTT,CASSEQSLDQPQHF
NA,TRBV7-2,TRBJ1-1,NA,TGTGCCAGCAGCTTACGACCCGTGAGGGTGGGCAGCGACACTGAAGCTTTCTTT,CASSLRPVRVGSDTEAFF
NA,TRBV11-3,TRBJ2-1,TRBD2,TGTGCCAGCAGCTTCAGCGGGGGGACCTACAATGAGCAGTTCTTC,CASSFSGGTYNEQFF
NA,TRBV11-2,TRBJ2-1,NA,TGTGCCAGCAGCTTATCCCTCAACAATGAGCAGTTCTTC,CASSLSLNNEQFF
NA,TRBV25-1,TRBJ2-5,NA,TGTGCCAGCAGTGAATACGGGGAGGAGACCCAGTACTTC,CASSEYGEETQYF
few,TRBV4-2,TRBJ2-5,NA,TGTGCCAGCAGCCAAGAACCGTTCCCGGTACAAGAGACCCAGTACTTC,CASSQEPFPVQETQYF